One and the same sample provided the 18 T cell receptor beta chains below, sequenced in a study of blood T cell repertoires in COVID-19 (dated by TCRdb to 2018 to 2021). The protocol used for the library was the immunoSEQ multiplex PCR assay. As stored in TCRdb, this immuneACCESS dataset retains in-frame rearrangements with V and J assigned. A fraction of the clones does not appear; measured against another copy, unresolved V genes explain less than half of the discrepancy, and the remainder lacks a known reason. In this sample the table shows around 200,000 clones, around 83% of which occur a single time. The top ten constitute 8.2% of the sample. The sequencing sample was made of peripheral blood. The receptors were sampled from a woman aged 45-65 years with acute or convalescent COVID-19.

This clone was seen a few times. This chain connects TRBV6-5 to TRBJ1-6, with TRBD1 identical over 7 bases. Looked up from germline, CDR1 is MNHEY and CDR2 is SVGAGI. The length of the CDR3 is 15 residues. Trimming at V came to 6 bases and at J to 9 bases, leaving 11 bases not matched to a gene. The chain's CDR3 is CASRPAGTVGSPLHF. CDR3 bases: TGTGCCAGCAGGCCCGCCGGGACAGTTGGTTCACCCCTCCACTTT.

The chain links TRBV11-2 to TRBJ2-5; a weak D match, TRBD2 (7 bases). Trimming stripped 0 bases from V and 4 bases from J, with 27 bases between. Germline V CDR1 and CDR2: SGHAT, FQNNGV. CDR3 size: 20 residues. In DNA, the CDR3 is TGTGCCAGCAGCTTAGAGGCCAACGCGTGGGGCGGGAGAGGGGGAGAGACCCAGTACTTC. This encodes CASSLEANAWGGRGGETQYF.

The rearrangement links TRBV2 to TRBJ1-5; 10 nucleotides line up with TRBD1. The CDR3 runs to 17 residues. Germline CDR1 and CDR2: SNHLY and FYNNEI. V was clipped by 5 bases and J by 2 bases; unmatched bases: 9. The chain's CDR3 is CASSRTGGQLGNQPQHF. The CDR3 nucleotides read TGTGCCAGCAGTCGGACAGGGGGGCAATTGGGCAATCAGCCCCAGCATTTT.

DNA of the CDR3: TGCGCCAGCAGCTTGGGACGGGCGGGAGAGACCCAGTACTTC. This sequence encodes CASSLGRAGETQYF. This chain uses TRBV5-1 with TRBJ2-5; TRBD2 is a possible D gene (5 bases). The CDR3 runs to 14 residues. CDR1 and CDR2 from the germline V gene are SGHRS and YFSETQ. Deletions cut 0 bases from V and 4 bases from J, with 10 bases between.

The chain combines TRBV27 with TRBJ2-1; D gene ambiguous. The CDR3 sequence is 13 residues long. V lost 7 bases and J lost 0, with 7 bases in between. Looked up from germline, CDR1 is MNHEY and CDR2 is SMNVEV (reference sequence). The CDR3 protein is CASKESSYNEQFF. For the CDR3, the DNA is TGTGCCAGCAAGGAGAGCTCCTACAATGAGCAGTTCTTC.

V is TRBV7-9 and J is TRBJ1-5; D gene unclear. Germline values: CDR1 SEHNR, CDR2 FQNEAQ (reference sequence). The CDR3 sequence is 14 residues long. Trimming stripped 1 base from V and 3 bases from J, with 7 bases between. The CDR3: CASSLGRSNQPQHF. CDR3 DNA sequence: TGTGCCAGCAGCTTAGGCAGATCCAATCAGCCCCAGCATTTT.

The chain carries TRBV4-2 and TRBJ2-1, with D perhaps TRBD2 (6 bases). CDR1 is LGHNA and CDR2 is YNFKEQ in the germline V gene. V lost 4 bases and J lost 8, with 18 bases in between. The CDR3 is 15 residues long. CDR3 sequence (DNA): TGTGCCAGCAGCCTAAGTGGGGGGACTTTGGATGAGCAGTTCTTC. It is translated as CASSLSGGTLDEQFF.

This clone was counted a single time. This same CDR3 is encoded by further DNA sequences in the sample. The chain recombines TRBV24-1 with TRBJ2-1; the match to TRBD2 covers 11 bases. Germline CDR1 and CDR2: KGHDR and SFDVKD. CDR3 length: 16 amino acids. V lost 1 base to trimming and J lost 4 bases; unmatched junction nucleotides: 2. The CDR3 bases are TGTGCCACCAGTGATTTACCTAGCGGGGGGTACAATGAGCAGTTCTTC. It yields the protein CATSDLPSGGYNEQFF.

The chain employs TRBV3-1 (or the pseudogene TRBV3-2) and TRBJ2-2; 7 bases align to TRBD2. V lost 4 bases to trimming and J lost 4 bases; unmatched junction nucleotides: 9. This CDR3 contains 16 residues. CDR1 and CDR2 (germline): LGHDT, YNNKEL (reference sequence). The CDR3 bases are TGTGCCAGCAGCCCACCAGCGGGATTGAGCACCGGGGAGCTGTTTTTT. The encoded protein is CASSPPAGLSTGELFF.

In this sample, this clone turned up a few times. The genes are TRBV24-1 and TRBJ1-2; 9 nucleotides line up with TRBD1. The CDR3 contains 14 residues. Germline V gives CDR1 KGHDR, CDR2 SFDVKD. V lost 5 bases, J lost 8 bases, and 8 bases stayed unmatched. This CDR3 is CATSGPGQGRGYTF. The CDR3 DNA is TGTGCCACCAGTGGCCCCGGACAGGGGAGAGGCTACACCTTC.

The rearrangement uses TRBV7-2 and TRBJ2-3, with TRBD2 identical over 10 bases. This CDR3 contains 16 residues. Germline V gene sequence: CDR1 SGHTA, CDR2 FQGNSA. V lost 4 bases and J lost 2; bases outside the gene matches: 6. Here the CDR3 reads CASSSLAGRTTDTQYF. In DNA form, the CDR3 reads TGTGCCAGCAGCTCACTAGCGGGAAGAACCACAGATACGCAGTATTTT.

The chain uses TRBV4-2 and TRBJ2-7; 7 bases fit TRBD1. Germline lookup yields CDR1 LGHNA and CDR2 YNFKEQ. J gave up 1 base and V 0 bases, and 9 bases lay outside the gene matches. The CDR3 totals 17 residues. CDR3 DNA sequence: TGTGCCAGCAGCCAAGAGAGTCAAACAGGGGTTTCCTACGAGCAGTACTTC. Its protein is CASSQESQTGVSYEQYF.

This clone was detected only a few times. The rearrangement joins TRBV19 to TRBJ2-7, with unresolved D. V lost 1 base and J lost 4, with 11 bases in between. CDR3 length equals 14 residues. Germline V CDR1 and CDR2: LNHDA, SQIVND (reference sequence). CDR3 residues: CASSIVAGGYEQYF. The CDR3 DNA sequence: TGTGCCAGTAGTATAGTCGCAGGTGGATACGAGCAGTACTTC.

This sequence joins TRBV6-1 and TRBJ1-2; the D gene is possibly TRBD1 (5 bases). The V end lost 2 bases, the J end lost 2 bases, and 12 bases lay between the germline ends. The length of the CDR3 is 15 residues. CDR1 MNHNS and CDR2 SASEGT come from the germline V gene. The DNA of the CDR3 is TGTGCCAGCAGTGAATGGGGCCGACCCAACTATGGCTACACCTTC. Encoded protein: CASSEWGRPNYGYTF.

The chain employs TRBV6-1 and TRBJ2-7, with TRBD1 identical over 11 bases. The germline gives CDR1 MNHNS, CDR2 SASEGT. J lost 7 bases, V lost 3 bases, and 11 bases had no gene match. The CDR3 is made up of 16 amino acids. The CDR3, as DNA: TGTGCCAGCAGTGACCCGAATGGACAGGGGGCGAGGGAGCAGTACTTC. Its translation: CASSDPNGQGAREQYF.

V is TRBV27 and J is TRBJ2-1; tentatively, D is TRBD2 (5 bases). CDR1 and CDR2 from the germline V gene are MNHEY and SMNVEV (reference sequence). V was trimmed by 3 bases and J by 6 bases, leaving 12 bases between them. The CDR3 has 14 residues. CDR3 DNA: TGTGCCAGCAGTTTGAGCGGCTTAACCAATGAGCAGTTCTTC. This encodes CASSLSGLTNEQFF.

The rearrangement uses TRBV6-1 and TRBJ1-2, with 7 bases fitting TRBD1. This CDR3 contains 13 residues. Losses at the gene ends were 1 base for V and 14 bases for J; bases not matched to a gene: 10. CDR1 and CDR2 (germline): MNHNS, SASEGT. The DNA for the CDR3 is TGTGCCAGCAGTGAAGAATCGTCCGTGGGACAGACCTTC. Amino acids: CASSEESSVGQTF.

This clone has just one count. The rearrangement uses TRBV7-2 and TRBJ1-5; tentatively, D is TRBD1 (6 bases). The CDR3 length is 17 residues. V lost 1 base and J lost 0, with 13 bases in between. CDR1 and CDR2 (germline): SGHTA, FQGNSA. The CDR3 here is CASSLGPQGFSNQPQHF. In nucleotides, the CDR3 is TGTGCCAGCAGCTTAGGACCGCAGGGGTTTAGCAATCAGCCCCAGCATTTT. Variable domain in full (rest from reference TRBV7-2 and TRBJ1-5): GAGVSQSPSNKVTEKGKDVELRCDPISGHTALYWYRQSLGQGLEFLIYFQGNSAPDKSGLPSDRFSAERTGGSVSTLTIQRTQQEDSAVYLCASSLGPQGFSNQPQHFGDGTRLSIL.